Presented here are 29 T cell receptor beta chains from one specimen sequenced in a study of metastatic and nonmetastatic thyroid tumors. TCRdb re-called clones via MiXCR from the PCR reads. This table holds fewer than 35,000 clones, 20% to 25% found once. All patients were treatment-naive before thyroid surgery. The sequenced sample was tumor tissue. These receptors came from a male donor with papillary thyroid cancer or a benign thyroid nodule (not recorded which). Some clones in this sample may be carry-over from other donors' samples.

This chain links TRBV20-1 with TRBJ2-2, with D possibly being TRBD1 (5 bases). Trimming left V 1 base short and J 2 bases short, with 11 bases between. The CDR3 is 15 residues long. The germline V gene encodes CDR1 DFQATT and CDR2 SNEGSKA (reference sequence). The CDR3 loop reads CSARVLRDNTGELFF. DNA for the CDR3: TGCAGTGCTAGAGTGCTCAGGGATAACACCGGGGAGCTGTTTTTT.

Comments on this clone: Mismatch with germline at one junction end may stem from a read error. This chain connects TRBV20-1 to TRBJ2-1; 10 nucleotides align to TRBD2. Germline assignment: CDR1 DFQATT and CDR2 SNEGSKA (reference sequence). This CDR3 region has 17 residues. The CDR3 bases are TGCGGTGCTAGAGATAGGGTACTAGCGGGGATCTACAATGAGCAGTTCTTC. This sequence encodes CGARDRVLAGIYNEQFF.

This clone has a count of ten or more. The chain carries TRBV5-1 and TRBJ2-3; D remains unclear. CDR3 size: 12 residues. V was cut by 2 bases and J by 6 bases, with 7 bases left in between. In germline, CDR1 is SGHRS, CDR2 YFSETQ. The CDR3 DNA reads as TGCGCCAGCAGCTTTGAGTTTGATACGCAGTATTTT. This gives the protein CASSFEFDTQYF.

This clone was found many times. This chain connects TRBV6-5 to TRBJ2-3, with TRBD2 matching over 8 bases. With 0 bases clipped from V and 2 bases from J, the junction kept 4 bases outside the gene matches. From germline, CDR1 is MNHEY and CDR2 SVGAGI. The CDR3 has 16 amino acids. The CDR3 spells CASSYSWTSTTDTQYF. Written as DNA, the CDR3 is TGTGCCAGCAGTTACTCGTGGACTAGCACCACAGATACGCAGTATTTT.

The chain uses TRBV11-2 and TRBJ1-1; D is perhaps TRBD1 (6 bases). From germline, CDR1 is SGHAT and CDR2 FQNNGV. The CDR3 is made up of 16 amino acids. V was trimmed by 10 bases and J by 1 base, leaving 22 bases between them. The CDR3, as DNA: TGTGCCATCTTGCTCACAGGGACCGCGAGGAACACTGAAGCTTTCTTT. This gives the protein CAILLTGTARNTEAFF.

This clone occurred many times. The chain is built from TRBV7-2 and TRBJ2-2; D is uncertain. Per the germline V gene, CDR1 is SGHTA and CDR2 is FQGNSA. With 4 bases removed from V and 3 bases from J, the gap between germline ends came to 3 bases. There are 12 residues in the CDR3. The CDR3 sequence is CASSSYTGELFF. DNA for the CDR3: TGTGCCAGCAGCTCATACACCGGGGAGCTGTTTTTT.

The sample holds many counts of this clone. The chain couples TRBV4-3 to TRBJ2-1; D tentatively reads TRBD1 or TRBD2 (5 bases each). Germline V gene lookup returns CDR1 LGHNA and CDR2 YSLEER. This CDR3 contains 14 residues. With 2 bases removed from V and 9 bases from J, the gap between germline ends came to 14 bases. The CDR3 sequence is CASSQIPGAGEQFF. For the CDR3, the DNA is TGCGCCAGCAGCCAAATCCCCGGGGCAGGTGAGCAGTTCTTC.

This clone was found many times. The chain uses TRBV11-2 and TRBJ2-5; D is uncertain. The germline V gene encodes CDR1 SGHAT and CDR2 FQNNGV. V was cut by 2 bases and J by 1 base, with 11 bases left in between. The CDR3 runs to 15 residues. The CDR3 loop reads CASSLSPETQETQYF. The CDR3 nucleotides are TGTGCCAGCAGCTTAAGCCCCGAGACCCAAGAGACCCAGTACTTC.

This clone was recorded a few times. V usage is TRBV12-3 or TRBV12-4 and J usage is TRBJ2-7; 10 bases line up with TRBD1. This CDR3 is built from 14 residues. The junction had 8 bases not matched to a gene; V was cut back by 6 bases and J by 6 bases. The CDR3 loop is CASSRQGAYGEQYF. The CDR3 DNA is TGTGCCAGCAGCCGACAGGGGGCCTATGGCGAGCAGTACTTC.

The chain is built from TRBV15 and TRBJ2-7; 7 bases match TRBD1. CDR1 is LNHNV and CDR2 is YYDKDF in the germline V gene (reference sequence). The CDR3 sequence is 15 residues long. Trimming at V came to 4 bases and at J to 4 bases, leaving 10 bases not matched to a gene. The CDR3 DNA follows: TGTGCCACCAGCAAAGAAGACAGGGCCGAGTACGAGCAGTACTTC. Translated, it gives CATSKEDRAEYEQYF.

This clone was observed many times. This may be a read error: a much more frequent sequence differs by one nucleotide. The same CDR3 also results from other DNA sequences found in this sample. The J gene is TRBJ2-5, the V gene TRBV10-3, with D uncertain. This CDR3 has 13 amino acids. The germline CDR1 and CDR2 sequences are ENHRY and SYGVKD. CDR3 residues: CAISDQNQETQYF. The CDR3 nucleotides read TGTGCCATCAGTGATCAGAATCAAGAGACCCAATACTTC.

This sequence joins TRBV19 and TRBJ2-1; D not resolved. Germline CDR1 and CDR2: LNHDA and SQIVND (reference sequence). The CDR3 length is 14 residues. V lost 6 bases to trimming and J lost 5 bases, with 14 bases between them. CDR3: CASRGVTLNNEQFF. The CDR3 DNA follows: TGTGCCAGTAGAGGCGTTACACTGAACAATGAGCAGTTCTTC.

The chain carries TRBV6-5 and TRBJ2-7; D possibly corresponds to TRBD1 (6 bases). Trimming cost V 0 bases and J 2 bases, with 14 bases left between them. The CDR3 sequence is 16 residues long. Germline V CDR1 and CDR2: MNHEY, SVGAGI. As DNA, the CDR3 is TGTGCCAGCAGTTACTCGGACCCAAGGACAGCCTACGAGCAGTACTTC. Protein: CASSYSDPRTAYEQYF.

At least ten counts were recorded for this clone. This chain uses TRBV20-1 with TRBJ1-4, with 7 bases lining up with TRBD1. The CDR3 is 14 amino acids. V trimming: 0 bases; J trimming: 7 bases; junction bases outside the gene matches: 5. CDR1 DFQATT and CDR2 SNEGSKA come from the germline V gene (reference sequence). The CDR3 sequence is CSARETGLGEKLFF. The CDR3 DNA reads as TGCAGTGCTAGAGAGACAGGGTTGGGTGAAAAACTGTTTTTT.

This chain links TRBV28 with TRBJ2-3, with D perhaps matching TRBD2 (5 bases). The V and J ends lost 4 bases and 4 bases respectively, with 18 bases between them. Per the germline V gene, CDR1 is MDHEN and CDR2 is SYDVKM. The length of the CDR3 is 16 residues. The CDR3 bases are TGTGCCAGCAGTTCCCCCCTGGGGATGGGAGCAGATACGCAGTATTTT. Amino acids: CASSSPLGMGADTQYF. The full variable domain, its missing parts supplied by reference TRBV28 and TRBJ2-3, is DVKVTQSSRYLVKRTGEKVFLECVQDMDHENMFWYRQDPGLGLRLIYFSYDVKMKEKGDIPEGYSVSREKKERFSLILESASTNQTSMYLCASSSPLGMGADTQYFGPGTRLTVL.

Remarks on this clone: This may stem from a read error, because a much larger clone lies one nucleotide away. The rearrangement joins TRBV3-1 to TRBJ2-1; maybe TRBD2 (6 bases). V was cut by 0 bases and J by 4 bases, with 13 bases left in between. There are 16 residues in the CDR3. CDR1 is LGHDT, CDR2 YNNKEL, per germline (reference sequence). The CDR3 spells CASSQDRVGGYNEQFF. CDR3 nucleotides: TGTGCCAGCAGCCAAGATCGTGTGGGGGGTTACAATGAGCAGTTCTTC.

Comments on this clone: A read error may be the cause here, since a much bigger clone is one base away. The chain links TRBV6-5 to TRBJ2-7; D unresolved. CDR1 is MNHEY and CDR2 is SVGAGI in the germline V gene. This CDR3 has 14 amino acids. The CDR3 DNA reads TGTGCCAGCAGTTTTGACCCCGGATCCTGCGAGCAGTACTTC. Translating it yields CASSFDPGSCEQYF.

This clone was detected only a few times. At one end the junction does not follow the germline gene, possibly because of a read error. The gene calls are TRBV6-6 and TRBJ1-2; D unclear. The CDR3 length is 14 residues. From germline, CDR1 is MNHNY and CDR2 SVGAGI (reference sequence). The CDR3 reads CASIYSSAWSGYTF. DNA of the CDR3: TGTGCCAGCATTTACTCGTCGGCATGGAGTGGCTACACCTTC.

The chain links TRBV5-1 to TRBJ2-1, with D possibly matching TRBD2 (6 bases). Trimming stripped 0 bases from V and 7 bases from J, with 14 bases between. The CDR3 loop spans 15 amino acids. Germline V gene sequence: CDR1 SGHRS, CDR2 YFSETQ. The CDR3 region has the DNA TGCGCCAGCAGCTTGGATACGGGAGAGACGAATGAGCAGTTCTTC. Protein product: CASSLDTGETNEQFF.

V usage is TRBV11-1 and J usage is TRBJ1-1; 9 nucleotides align to TRBD1. V lost 5 bases to trimming and J lost 3 bases; unmatched junction nucleotides: 10. This CDR3 spans 16 amino acids. Germline CDR1 is SGHAT and CDR2 is FQDESV (reference sequence). In DNA, the CDR3 is TGTGCCAGCAGCGCAGGACAGGGGTCCTTTTACACTGAAGCTTTCTTT. Translation: CASSAGQGSFYTEAFF.

In its sample, this clone was seen many times. The genes are TRBV19 and TRBJ2-2; no firm D call. The V end lost 3 bases, the J end lost 7 bases, and 3 bases lay between the germline ends. Germline values: CDR1 LNHDA, CDR2 SQIVND (reference sequence). CDR3 length: 11 amino acids. The CDR3 protein is CASSIVGELFF. CDR3 nucleotide sequence: TGTGCCAGTAGTATTGTCGGGGAGCTGTTTTTT.

This clone appeared a few times. This rearrangement joins TRBV28 to TRBJ2-1; 7 nucleotides align to TRBD2. Germline lookup yields CDR1 MDHEN and CDR2 SYDVKM. The CDR3 runs to 15 residues. The V gene end was trimmed by 3 bases and the J gene end by 4 bases; junction bases not matched to a gene: 6. CDR3 loop: CASSFRDYLYNEQFF. The CDR3 DNA reads as TGTGCCAGCAGTTTTAGGGACTACCTTTACAATGAGCAGTTCTTC.

Sample share makes this clone medium-sized. This chain links TRBV7-2 with TRBJ2-2, with D hard to call. Germline V gives CDR1 SGHTA, CDR2 FQGNSA. This CDR3 is built from 12 residues. V was trimmed by 2 bases and J by 9 bases, leaving 7 bases between them. DNA for the CDR3: TGTGCCAGCAGCTTATATCGCAGGGAGCTGTTTTTT. The encoded protein is CASSLYRRELFF.

V and J are TRBV5-4 and TRBJ2-1; perhaps TRBD2 as D (5 bases). Germline V lookup: CDR1 SGHNT, CDR2 YYREEE (reference sequence). Between the trimmed V and J ends, which lost 4 bases and 5 bases, there was a span of 13 bases. The CDR3 covers 14 residues. The CDR3, as DNA: TGTGCCAGCAGCCCGGCGGGCCCGGACAATGAGCAGTTCTTC. Protein: CASSPAGPDNEQFF.

This clone was seen repeatedly, ten times or more. The rearrangement joins TRBV12-3 or TRBV12-4 to TRBJ2-1; no definite D call. The CDR3 totals 11 residues. V lost 4 bases and J 10 bases, leaving 8 bases between the germline ends. Here the CDR3 reads CASSSLREQFF. The CDR3 bases are TGTGCCAGCAGTTCCCTCCGGGAGCAGTTCTTC.

V is TRBV2 and J is TRBJ1-1, with D unclear. The germline V gene has CDR1 SNHLY and CDR2 FYNNEI. V dropped 3 bases and J dropped 0 bases, with 17 bases sitting between them. There are 17 residues in the CDR3. In nucleotides, the CDR3 is TGTGCCAGCAGTGAGACCGGGATTGGAACGATGAACACTGAAGCTTTCTTT. Translation: CASSETGIGTMNTEAFF.

There are a few counts of this clone. The chain recombines TRBV6-7 with TRBJ1-1; no reliable D call. TRBV6-7 is filed as an ORF, its function uncertain. Trimming pared 6 bases from V and 1 base from J, leaving 6 bases between. This CDR3 has 12 amino acids. The CDR3 DNA reads as TGTGCCAGCAGAACAGCGAACACTGAAGCTTTCTTT. Protein sequence: CASRTANTEAFF.

The chain uses TRBV6-1 and TRBJ2-2; TRBD1 agrees at 8 bases. The CDR3 has 15 amino acids. The V segment lost 7 bases and the J segment 1 base; nucleotides outside the gene matches: 5. The germline CDR1 and CDR2 sequences are MNHNS and SASEGT. This CDR3 reads CASKIGTGNTGELFF. CDR3 sequence (DNA): TGTGCCAGCAAGATTGGGACAGGGAACACCGGGGAGCTGTTTTTT.

J is TRBJ2-1 and V is TRBV4-2; D is unresolved. Germline lookup yields CDR1 LGHNA and CDR2 YNFKEQ. Trimming pared 0 bases from V and 3 bases from J, leaving 9 bases between. This CDR3 spans 15 amino acids. CDR3 in amino acids: CASSQDYRVYNEQFF. CDR3 nucleotides: TGTGCCAGCAGCCAAGATTACAGAGTCTACAATGAGCAGTTCTTC.